The next 5 T cell receptor beta chains were all read from a single sample in a study of OX40 agonist ivuxolimab in advanced cancers. The repertoire was sequenced with immunoSEQ multiplex PCR; TCRdb's copy has only in-frame clones and lacks some. Among 49,000 or so clones listed, approximately 82% were seen once. The input for sequencing was CD4+ or CD8+ T cells sorted from blood, taken in a trial of the OX40 agonist ivuxolimab. The receptors originated from an adult with an advanced solid tumor such as melanoma, head and neck, liver or kidney cancer.

This rearrangement joins TRBV7-8 to TRBJ2-7, with D possibly being TRBD2 (6 bases). Trimming left V 1 base short and J 2 bases short, with 12 bases between. The CDR3 totals 15 residues. CDR1 and CDR2 (germline): SGHVS, FQNEAQ. The CDR3 is CASSLVGGAPYEQYF. CDR3 nucleotides: TGTGCCAGCAGCTTAGTGGGGGGTGCCCCCTACGAGCAGTACTTC.

CDR3 sequence (DNA): TGTGCCATCAGTGAGCTACAGCAACAGGGAGGTTCAGTTAACTATGGCTACACCTTC. It yields the protein CAISELQQQGGSVNYGYTF. This sequence joins TRBV10-3 and TRBJ1-2, with D perhaps matching TRBD1 (6 bases). V was cut by 2 bases and J by 1 base, with 23 bases left in between. The CDR3 contains 19 residues. CDR1 and CDR2 (germline): ENHRY, SYGVKD.

This clone has just a few counts. The rearrangement joins TRBV6-6 to TRBJ1-2; possible D gene TRBD1, 6 bases. The V end lost 7 bases, the J end lost 7 bases, and 10 bases lay between the germline ends. Germline-derived CDR1 and CDR2 are MNHNY and SVGAGI (reference sequence). CDR3 length: 11 amino acids. The CDR3 region is CASKQGSGYTF. The CDR3 DNA is TGTGCCAGCAAACAGGGTAGTGGCTACACCTTC.

CDR3 protein: CASGLVTLAAQYF. DNA of the CDR3: TGTGCTAGTGGTTTGGTGACGCTAGCAGCTCAGTATTTT. The chain joins TRBV12-5 to TRBJ2-3, with D perhaps TRBD2 (5 bases). The CDR3 has 13 amino acids. The V gene lost 0 bases and the J gene lost 12 bases, with 13 bases spanning the gap. Germline lookup yields CDR1 LGHNT and CDR2 FRNRAP.

Only a few counts were recorded for this clone. The rearrangement links TRBV30 to TRBJ2-3; 8 nucleotides match TRBD2. CDR3 length: 14 amino acids. Germline CDR1 GTSNPN, CDR2 SVGIG (reference sequence). The junction had 11 bases not matched to a gene; V was cut back by 6 bases and J by 6 bases. The DNA for the CDR3 is TGTGCCTGCTCTCTAGCGGGCTTACGGGATACGCAGTATTTT. Its protein product is CACSLAGLRDTQYF.